The source of this TCR beta chain is a study of OX40 agonist ivuxolimab in advanced cancers. As for the study in general: Patients were given ivuxolimab, an antibody that agonizes OX40 (CD134). Whole-study findings and limits: At doses 0.1 to 3.0 mg/kg, CD4+ and CD8+ clones expanded. Fewer expanded clones were found on average in CD4+ than in CD8+ T cells.

This clone was seen only once. The antigen remains undetermined. The sampling schedule covered blood at baseline, cycle 4 day 1, and cycle 7 day 1. Trimming left V 5 bases short and J 2 bases short, with 16 bases between. There are 15 residues in the CDR3. The germline V gene encodes CDR1 MDHEN and CDR2 SYDVKM. Sequencing used immunoSEQ multiplex PCR; TCRdb keeps in-frame clones, though not all of them. The sample has approximately 30,000 clones, 65% to 90% seen once. The receptor was isolated from an adult with an advanced solid tumor such as melanoma, head and neck, liver or kidney cancer. Source: CD4+ or CD8+ T cells sorted from blood, taken in a trial of the OX40 agonist ivuxolimab. This chain uses TRBV28 with TRBJ2-7; D is perhaps TRBD2 (5 bases). CDR3 sequence: CASSARGAVTYEQYF. The CDR3 DNA reads TGTGCCAGCAGTGCTCGGGGAGCAGTGACCTACGAGCAGTACTTC.